What follows are 20 T cell receptor beta chains derived from one specimen sequenced in a study of shared clonotypes between healthy human individuals (dated by TCRdb to the early 2020s). The library was built by means of the immunoSEQ multiplex PCR assay. Entries here come from immuneACCESS through TCRdb and include only in-frame sequences with V and J called. Some clones fail to appear in such tables; in the studies checked, an unresolved V gene covers under half of the shortfall, and the cause of the remainder is unknown. The sample table shows roughly 1 million clones, and more than 75% are seen once. The top ten constitute more than 0.45% of the sample. Sequenced sample: memory CD4+ T cells from PBMCs. The sample's cell subset or site label is to be understood as: CD45RA-negative fraction. Source of these receptors: a man in his late teens or twenties in good health. Some clones in this sample may be carry-over from other donors' samples.

This chain connects TRBV5-1 to TRBJ2-4; tentatively, D is TRBD2 (6 bases). CDR1 is SGHRS, CDR2 YFSETQ, per germline. The germline V and J ends were trimmed by 2 bases and 9 bases, with 15 bases remaining between them. CDR3 length: 14 residues. CDR3 nucleotides: TGCGCCAGCAGCTTAACTGGGGGAGGTGGCATTCAGTACTTC. Protein product: CASSLTGGGGIQYF.

The chain employs TRBV6-1 and TRBJ1-5; no definite D call. V dropped 8 bases and J dropped 5 bases, with 10 bases sitting between them. There are 12 residues in the CDR3. Per the germline V gene, CDR1 is MNHNS and CDR2 is SASEGT. In DNA form, the CDR3 reads TGTGCCAGCCGGAGCTTCGATCAGCCCCAGCATTTT. As protein: CASRSFDQPQHF.

The chain couples TRBV7-2 to TRBJ1-5; D perhaps matches TRBD1 (5 bases). The length of the CDR3 is 13 residues. V shed 5 bases and J shed 4 bases, with 9 bases lying between them. Germline V gene lookup returns CDR1 SGHTA and CDR2 FQGNSA. The CDR3 loop reads CASSRQINQPQHF. In DNA, the CDR3 is TGTGCCAGCAGCCGACAGATTAATCAGCCCCAGCATTTT.

The chain uses TRBV28 and TRBJ2-7; 7 nucleotides line up with TRBD1. Germline-derived CDR1 and CDR2 are MDHEN and SYDVKM. The CDR3 sequence is 13 residues long. After removal of 6 bases from V and 3 bases from J, the junction contained 5 bases not matched to a gene. CDR3 loop: CASRRDRLYEQYF. The DNA of the CDR3 is TGTGCCAGCAGACGGGACAGACTCTACGAGCAGTACTTC.

This rearrangement joins TRBV4-2 to TRBJ2-1; weak D call: TRBD2 (6 bases). In germline, CDR1 is LGHNA, CDR2 YNFKEQ. The CDR3 contains 15 residues. Trimming removed 1 base from V and 7 bases from J, with 14 bases in between. Written as DNA, the CDR3 is TGTGCCAGCAGCCAAGTGGCTAGCGACGATAATGAGCAGTTCTTC. As protein: CASSQVASDDNEQFF.

The gene calls are TRBV9 and TRBJ2-3; TRBD2 matches at 9 bases. This CDR3 comprises 16 residues. CDR1 is SGDLS and CDR2 is YYNGEE in the germline V gene. V lost 0 bases, J lost 4 bases, and 6 bases stayed unmatched. The CDR3 sequence is CASSVGPAGGADTQYF. CDR3 coding DNA: TGTGCCAGCAGCGTAGGGCCAGCGGGAGGCGCAGATACGCAGTATTTT.

This clone was counted at least ten times. The chain is built from TRBV6-1 and TRBJ1-5; weak D call: TRBD1 (5 bases). Germline lookup yields CDR1 MNHNS and CDR2 SASEGT. The V end lost 1 base, the J end lost 0 bases, and 10 bases lay between the germline ends. CDR3 length equals 16 residues. Here the CDR3 DNA reads TGTGCCAGCAGTGAAGGCGGGGGGTATAGCAATCAGCCCCAGCATTTT. Translated, it gives CASSEGGGYSNQPQHF.

This clone was seen repeatedly, ten times or more. V is TRBV28 and J is TRBJ2-3, with no clear D. The CDR3 spans 11 residues. CDR1 is MDHEN, CDR2 SYDVKM, per germline. Trimming left V 10 bases short and J 2 bases short, with 7 bases between. The CDR3 nucleotides are TGTGCCACCGGCGACACAGATACGCAGTATTTT. As protein: CATGDTDTQYF.

The chain has TRBV5-1 and TRBJ2-1; 14 nucleotides match TRBD2. Germline V gene sequence: CDR1 SGHRS, CDR2 YFSETQ. The V gene end was trimmed by 4 bases and the J gene end by 9 bases; junction bases not matched to a gene: 12. The CDR3 totals 17 residues. CDR3 sequence (DNA): TGCGCCAGCAGCCACGGGACTAGCGGGAGTGTCGGCGCTGAGCAGTTCTTC. This translates into CASSHGTSGSVGAEQFF.

The chain links TRBV4-1 to TRBJ2-7; D is unresolved. The V gene's germline CDR1 is MGHRA and CDR2 YSYEKL. The CDR3 contains 16 residues. V lost 2 bases and J 0 bases, leaving 14 bases between the germline ends. The CDR3: CASSQSLAESSYEQYF. CDR3 DNA sequence: TGCGCCAGCAGCCAATCGCTGGCAGAAAGCTCCTACGAGCAGTACTTC.

V is TRBV7-2 and J is TRBJ2-1; no clear D. The V gene's germline CDR1 is SGHTA and CDR2 FQGNSA. V was trimmed by 2 bases and J by 7 bases, leaving 18 bases between them. This CDR3 contains 16 residues. The CDR3 bases are TGTGCCAGCAGCTTATGGTGGAAACCCTCTCGGAATGAGCAGTTCTTC. It translates to CASSLWWKPSRNEQFF. Supplemented by reference TRBV7-2 and TRBJ2-1, the full variable domain reads GAGVSQSPSNKVTEKGKDVELRCDPISGHTALYWYRQSLGQGLEFLIYFQGNSAPDKSGLPSDRFSAERTGGSVSTLTIQRTQQEDSAVYLCASSLWWKPSRNEQFFGPGTRLTVL.

The V gene is TRBV28, the J gene TRBJ1-1, with D uncertain. This CDR3 comprises 15 residues. V was trimmed by 3 bases and J by 7 bases, leaving 18 bases between them. Germline CDR1 is MDHEN and CDR2 is SYDVKM. CDR3 coding DNA: TGTGCCAGCAGTTTGGTTAGACAATCCCTTGGTGAAGCTTTCTTT. This translates into CASSLVRQSLGEAFF.

As concerns this clone: This sample also contains other DNA sequences that code for the same CDR3. This rearrangement joins TRBV9 to TRBJ2-1, with D possibly TRBD1 on 5 matching bases. Germline assignment: CDR1 SGDLS and CDR2 YYNGEE. Deletions cut 2 bases from V and 3 bases from J, with 6 bases between. The CDR3 contains 13 residues. The CDR3, as DNA: TGTGCCAGCAGCGTTCAGGGCTACAATGAGCAGTTCTTC. Its translation is CASSVQGYNEQFF.

A remark on this clone: Other DNA sequences in this specimen translate into the identical CDR3. J is TRBJ2-1 and V is TRBV5-1; 9 bases fit TRBD2. CDR1 and CDR2 from the germline V gene are SGHRS and YFSETQ. CDR3 size: 15 residues. The junction had 6 bases not matched to a gene; V was cut back by 0 bases and J by 8 bases. The chain's CDR3 is CASSLVAGGLDEQFF. CDR3 DNA: TGCGCCAGCAGCTTGGTTGCGGGAGGGTTGGATGAGCAGTTCTTC.

The chain is built from TRBV5-1 and TRBJ2-3; maybe TRBD2 (6 bases). Germline CDR1 reads SGHRS; CDR2 reads YFSETQ. V gave up 7 bases and J gave up 3 bases, with 15 bases separating them. The CDR3 spans 14 residues. The chain's CDR3 is CASAGGGPTDTQYF. For the CDR3, the DNA is TGCGCCAGCGCGGGCGGAGGGCCGACAGATACGCAGTATTTT.

The sample holds a few counts of this clone. The chain recombines TRBV7-8 with TRBJ1-4; tentative D call: TRBD1 (5 bases). The germline V and J ends were trimmed by 1 base and 7 bases, with 10 bases remaining between them. Germline V gene lookup returns CDR1 SGHVS and CDR2 FQNEAQ. The CDR3 has 14 residues. CDR3 DNA sequence: TGTGCCAGCAGCTTAGGGGGCGGAGGTGAAAAACTGTTTTTT. Translated: CASSLGGGGEKLFF.

Note on this clone: One base away lies a much larger clone, so this may be a sequencing read error. V is TRBV7-3 and J is TRBJ2-1, with D unresolved. This CDR3 has 13 amino acids. Germline CDR1 reads SGHTA; CDR2 reads FQGTGA. The CDR3 DNA reads TGTGCCAGCAGCTTAACCGGGTACAATGAGCTGTTCTTC. This gives the protein CASSLTGYNELFF. The full variable domain, with the rest looked up from reference TRBV7-3 and TRBJ2-1, is GAGVSQTPSNKVTEKGKYVELRCDPISGHTALYWYRQSLGQGPEFLIYFQGTGAADDSGLPNDRFFAVRPEGSVSTLKIQRTERGDSAVYLCASSLTGYNELFFGPGTRLTVL.

J is TRBJ1-2 and V is TRBV7-2; 7 bases are shared with TRBD1. The CDR3 spans 15 residues. CDR1 is SGHTA, CDR2 FQGNSA, per germline. Trimming took 5 bases from V and 1 from J; bases not matched to a gene: 7. CDR3 residues: CASSPYGDSNYGYTF. The CDR3 nucleotides read TGTGCCAGCAGCCCTTACGGGGACAGTAACTATGGCTACACCTTC.

The chain has TRBV5-1 and TRBJ1-5; 8 bases line up with TRBD1. V lost 2 bases and J lost 2; bases outside the gene matches: 9. The CDR3 length is 17 residues. Germline assignment: CDR1 SGHRS and CDR2 YFSETQ. This CDR3 reads CASSFDRGPAGNQPQHF. CDR3 coding DNA: TGCGCCAGCAGCTTTGACAGGGGACCAGCCGGCAATCAGCCCCAGCATTTT. Together with reference TRBV5-1 and TRBJ1-5, the CDR3 gives the full variable domain: KAGVTQTPRYLIKTRGQQVTLSCSPISGHRSVSWYQQTPGQGLQFLFEYFSETQRNKGNFPGRFSGRQFSNSRSEMNVSTLELGDSALYLCASSFDRGPAGNQPQHFGDGTRLSIL.

This sequence joins TRBV28 and TRBJ1-5, with TRBD1 as a possible D gene (6 bases). V was cut by 5 bases and J by 6 bases, with 11 bases left in between. Germline-derived CDR1 and CDR2 are MDHEN and SYDVKM. The CDR3 has 13 amino acids. The chain's CDR3 is CASSPPRGQPQHF. The CDR3 DNA sequence: TGTGCCAGCAGTCCTCCCAGGGGTCAGCCCCAGCATTTT.